What follows are 3 T cell receptor beta chains derived from one specimen sequenced in a study of control samples from healthy donors and cancer patients. Measured with immunoSEQ multiplex PCR; TCRdb has only the in-frame clones, and not every one. Here the sample spans 95,000 to 150,000 clones, around 87% being singletons. The specimen sequenced was blood. Receptor source: a man aged 35-49 years in good health.

This chain uses TRBV7-4 with TRBJ2-2, with D unclear. Germline loops: CDR1 SGHVT, CDR2 SQSDAQ. The CDR3 has 13 residues. V dropped 7 bases and J dropped 4 bases, with 10 bases sitting between them. The CDR3 protein is CASIKRSTGELFF. In nucleotides, the CDR3 is TGTGCCAGCATTAAAAGGAGCACCGGGGAGCTGTTTTTT.

The CDR3 is CASSLGTSAPPYEQYF. Here the CDR3 DNA reads TGTGCCAGCAGCTTAGGAACTAGCGCCCCTCCCTACGAGCAGTACTTC. This chain joins TRBV11-2 and TRBJ2-7; 7 positions agree with TRBD2. Looked up from germline, CDR1 is SGHAT and CDR2 is FQNNGV. Trimming at V came to 1 base and at J to 2 bases, leaving 8 bases not matched to a gene. This CDR3 comprises 16 residues.

The chain couples TRBV25-1 to TRBJ2-6; 8 bases line up with TRBD1. The germline V gene encodes CDR1 MGHDK and CDR2 SYGVNS. J gave up 3 bases and V 3 bases, and 4 bases lay outside the gene matches. This CDR3 comprises 16 residues. CDR3: CASSDTGGLGANVLTF. CDR3 nucleotide sequence: TGTGCCAGCAGTGACACAGGGGGACTTGGGGCCAACGTCCTGACTTTC. The full variable domain, completed using reference TRBV25-1 and TRBJ2-6, is EADIYQTPRYLVIGTGKKITLECSQTMGHDKMYWYQQDPGMELHLIHYSYGVNSTEKGDLSSESTVSRIRTEHFPLTLESARPSHTSQYLCASSDTGGLGANVLTFGAGSRLTVL.